This TCR beta chain is drawn from a study of cytomegalovirus exposure and HLA in healthy donors. Study-wide context: Some 77 million unique TCRs from HLA-typed donors were held in an early release of data. Overall study findings and caveats: About 90% or about 30% of the time was how often most TCR beta V segments were productive, according to an earlier analysis. Other equally common chains were less clonally expanded than HLA-associated TCR beta chains, a later analysis showed. Most subjects' HLA-A and HLA-B alleles were reportedly predicted from TCR beta sequences.

This CDR3 is 15 amino acids long. Germline V gene sequence: CDR1 SSHAT, CDR2 FNYEAQ (reference sequence). Researchers ran the PCR with 60 Vbeta and 13 Jbeta primers. TCRdb keeps only in-frame clones here, not all; method: immunoSEQ multiplex PCR. The sample includes 150,000 to 180,000 clones, around 82% of them seen just once. On this clone itself: Its antigen is as yet unknown. At one of its ends the junction is not consistent with the germline gene, which may arise from a read error.

This sequence joins TRBV7-7 and TRBJ2-3; possibly TRBD2 for D (6 bases). What was sequenced was PBMCs. This TCR was sampled from a woman in her thirties or forties in good health and CMV-seropositive. The CDR3 coding sequence is TGTGCTAGCAGCTTAGGAGCGGGCGTCACAGATACGCAGTATTTT. It translates to CASSLGAGVTDTQYF.